These 2 T cell receptor beta chains were sequenced from one sample in a study of regulatory T cells. Findings and limits, study-wide: In CD3G-deficient patients, conventional CD4+ T cells were enriched for hydrophobic CDR3 residues at positions 6 and 7.

These receptors are not linked to any known antigen. Amplification used 52 TRBV primers and 13 TRBJ primers. Assay: immunoSEQ multiplex PCR; the TCRdb copy retains only in-frame clones and omits some. The table lists around 29,000 clones, over 90% of them singletons. The material sequenced was conventional CD4+ T cells sorted from blood. Source of these receptors: a child aged 2-9 years with CD3G deficiency.

In regard to this clone: Other DNA sequences in this sample translate to the same CDR3. The rearrangement links TRBV5-1 to TRBJ2-1; D is ambiguous. The CDR3 loop spans 13 amino acids. The germline V gene encodes CDR1 SGHRS and CDR2 YFSETQ. Trimming took 1 base from V and 3 from J, leaving 5 bases between them. The CDR3 DNA reads TGCGCCAGCAGCTTGAACCGCTACAATGAGCAGTTCTTC. As protein: CASSLNRYNEQFF. The whole variable domain, filled in from reference TRBV5-1 and TRBJ2-1, reads KAGVTQTPRYLIKTRGQQVTLSCSPISGHRSVSWYQQTPGQGLQFLFEYFSETQRNKGNFPGRFSGRQFSNSRSEMNVSTLELGDSALYLCASSLNRYNEQFFGPGTRLTVL.

This clone was observed a handful of times. At one of its ends the junction is not consistent with the germline gene, which may arise from a read error. This chain links TRBV28 with TRBJ2-7; D is tentatively TRBD1 or TRBD2 (5 bases each). The CDR3 sequence is 11 residues long. In germline, CDR1 is MDHEN, CDR2 SYDVKM. CDR3 sequence: CASSSRTGTQF. CDR3 coding DNA: TGTGCCAGCAGTTCTAGAACCGGGACCCAGTTC.